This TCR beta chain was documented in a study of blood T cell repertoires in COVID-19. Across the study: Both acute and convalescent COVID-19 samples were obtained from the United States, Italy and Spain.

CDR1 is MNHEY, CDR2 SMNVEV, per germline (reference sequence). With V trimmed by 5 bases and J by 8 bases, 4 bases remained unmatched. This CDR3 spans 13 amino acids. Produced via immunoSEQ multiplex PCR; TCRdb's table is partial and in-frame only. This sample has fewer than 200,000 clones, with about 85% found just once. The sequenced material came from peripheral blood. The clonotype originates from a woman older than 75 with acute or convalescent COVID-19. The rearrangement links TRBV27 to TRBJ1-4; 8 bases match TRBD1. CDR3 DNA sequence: TGTGCCAGCAGTCGACAGGGGTGGGAAAAACTGTTTTTT. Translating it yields CASSRQGWEKLFF.